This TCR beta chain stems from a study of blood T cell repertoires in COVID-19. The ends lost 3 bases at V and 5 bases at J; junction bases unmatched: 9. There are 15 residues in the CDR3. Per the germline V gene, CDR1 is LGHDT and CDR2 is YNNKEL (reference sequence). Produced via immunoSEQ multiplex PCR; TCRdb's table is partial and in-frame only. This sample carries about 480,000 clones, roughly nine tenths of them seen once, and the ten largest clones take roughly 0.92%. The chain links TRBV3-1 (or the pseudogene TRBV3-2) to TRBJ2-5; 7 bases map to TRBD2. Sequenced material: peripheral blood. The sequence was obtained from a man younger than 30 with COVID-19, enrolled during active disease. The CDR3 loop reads CASSQGRAVRETQYF. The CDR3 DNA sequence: TGTGCCAGCAGCCAGGGGAGGGCCGTGCGGGAGACCCAGTACTTC.